The 26 T cell receptor beta chains below come from one sample, sequenced in a study of T cell repertoires in cytomegalovirus infection. Each CDR3 protein gets one entry after TCRdb re-called the reads with MiXCR. The sample includes some 450,000 distinct CDR3 sequences, roughly 30% of them seen just once. What was sequenced was PBMCs. All receptors derive from a human donor in good health (CMV status not recorded). Some clones in this sample may be carry-over from other donors' samples.

The chain links TRBV4-1 to TRBJ1-4; 8 bases align to TRBD1. This CDR3 comprises 15 residues. V lost 0 bases, J lost 8 bases, and 5 bases stayed unmatched. The germline CDR1 and CDR2 sequences are MGHRA and YSYEKL. This CDR3 is CASSQEDRVNEKLFF. As DNA, the CDR3 is TGCGCCAGCAGCCAAGAGGACAGGGTAAACGAAAAACTGTTTTTT.

This clonotype appeared a few times. The CDR3 DNA sequence: TGTGCCAGCAGCCCTACTGGTAGAAACAATGAGCAGTTCTTC. It translates to CASSPTGRNNEQFF. The chain carries TRBV6-6 and TRBJ2-1, with D uncertain. This CDR3 is built from 14 residues. V dropped 6 bases and J dropped 5 bases, with 14 bases sitting between them. CDR1 MNHNY and CDR2 SVGAGI come from the germline V gene (reference sequence).

V usage is TRBV6-6 and J usage is TRBJ2-7; no definite D call. The CDR3 consists of 13 residues. The V gene's germline CDR1 is MNHNY and CDR2 SVGAGI (reference sequence). With 2 bases removed from V and 2 bases from J, the gap between germline ends came to 7 bases. CDR3 coding DNA: TGTGCCAGCAGTTACGAGCCTACCTACGAGCAGTACTTC. It translates to CASSYEPTYEQYF.

The sample holds many counts of this clonotype. This chain connects TRBV6-1 to TRBJ2-2, with TRBD1 matching 7 bases. The V gene end was trimmed by 6 bases and the J gene end by 4 bases; junction bases not matched to a gene: 8. This CDR3 spans 15 amino acids. CDR1 and CDR2 from the germline V gene are MNHNS and SASEGT. Here the CDR3 DNA reads TGTGCCAGCAGACCGGGACAGATCCTCACCGGGGAGCTGTTTTTT. It specifies CASRPGQILTGELFF.

Only one count was recorded for this clonotype. It may be a read error: a sequence one base away is much more abundant. This chain connects TRBV5-1 to TRBJ2-3, with 12 nucleotides matching TRBD2. CDR3 length equals 14 residues. V lost 3 bases, J lost 15 bases, and 11 bases stayed unmatched. Germline assignment: CDR1 SGHRS and CDR2 YFSETQ. CDR3 region: CASSSGTSGPGDYF. In nucleotides, the CDR3 is TGCGCCAGCAGCTCTGGGACTAGCGGGCCTGGGGACTATTTT.

V and J are TRBV7-3 and TRBJ2-1; TRBD1 matches at 10 bases. With 2 bases clipped from V and 10 bases from J, the junction kept 14 bases outside the gene matches. The germline gives CDR1 SGHTA, CDR2 FQGTGA. This CDR3 is 17 amino acids long. CDR3: CASSLWGGDRGKGEQFF. In nucleotides, the CDR3 is TGTGCCAGCAGCTTATGGGGGGGGGACAGGGGAAAGGGGGAGCAGTTCTTC.

Ten or more counts support this clonotype. The chain combines TRBV6-6 with TRBJ1-6, with a weak D call TRBD1 (5 bases). Germline V gives CDR1 MNHNY, CDR2 SVGAGI (reference sequence). V was cut by 1 base and J by 7 bases, with 17 bases left in between. The CDR3 sequence is 17 residues long. The CDR3 DNA reads TGTGCCAGCAGTTACTTTTGGAGGACACAGACGAATTCACCCCTCCACTTT. Its protein product is CASSYFWRTQTNSPLHF.

This clonotype occurred a few times. The gene calls are TRBV20-1 and TRBJ2-5; possible D gene TRBD2, 6 bases. The germline V and J ends were trimmed by 5 bases and 2 bases, with 9 bases remaining between them. The CDR3 spans 12 residues. CDR1 is DFQATT and CDR2 is SNEGSKA in the germline V gene (reference sequence). This CDR3 reads CSAWRGQETQYF. The CDR3 coding sequence is TGCAGTGCTTGGCGGGGACAAGAGACCCAGTACTTC.

This clonotype was recorded once. A read error is possible here, since a much larger clone lies one base away. The chain carries TRBV7-2 and TRBJ1-1; D is uncertain. V lost 5 bases, J lost 10 bases, and 11 bases lay in between. This CDR3 is built from 11 residues. Germline loops: CDR1 SGHTA, CDR2 FQGNSA. The CDR3 sequence is CASSEQKGAFF. The CDR3 DNA reads as TGTGCCAGCAGCGAACAAAAGGGAGCTTTCTTT.

In regard to this clonotype: A much bigger clone sits one base away, suggesting this may be a read error. The chain has TRBV27 and TRBJ2-1; D possibly corresponds to TRBD2 (5 bases). This CDR3 has 17 residues. Germline V gene sequence: CDR1 MNHEY, CDR2 SMNVEV (reference sequence). The CDR3 loop reads CVSSFPDRIGVSAEQFF. CDR3 in DNA: TGTGTCAGCAGTTTTCCTGACCGTATCGGGGTCTCGGCCGAGCAGTTCTTC.

The V gene is TRBV6-1, the J gene TRBJ2-7; TRBD1 agrees at 7 bases. Looked up from germline, CDR1 is MNHNS and CDR2 is SASEGT. The J segment lost 6 bases and the V segment lost 5 bases, leaving 13 bases of the junction unmatched. This CDR3 is 15 amino acids long. CDR3 sequence (DNA): TGTGCCAGCAGTCGCCCTCGGACAGGTCGCGGCGAGCAGTACTTC. Translation: CASSRPRTGRGEQYF.

This chain connects TRBV12-3 or TRBV12-4 to TRBJ1-5; TRBD1 matches 11 bases. The CDR3 runs 16 residues. Germline trimming cut 7 bases from V and 7 bases from J; bases unmatched to any gene: 12. CDR3 amino acids: CASTLGQGARPQPQHF. Written as DNA, the CDR3 is TGTGCCAGCACCCTCGGACAGGGGGCGCGTCCCCAGCCCCAGCATTTT.

This clonotype has only a few counts. The chain uses TRBV3-1 and TRBJ1-2, with no clear D. The V end was cut by 1 base, the J end by 0 bases, with 12 bases between. The CDR3 covers 16 residues. From germline, CDR1 is LGHDT and CDR2 YNNKEL (reference sequence). The CDR3 spells CASSQVHGRANYGYTF. For the CDR3, the DNA is TGTGCCAGCAGCCAAGTCCATGGACGGGCTAACTATGGCTACACCTTC.

CDR3 bases: TGTGCCAGCAGCCCGCTGGGGACAGGGGGGCGCCTGTCGCCCTACGAGCAGTACTTC. It translates to CASSPLGTGGRLSPYEQYF. The chain is built from TRBV6-6 and TRBJ2-7, with 11 bases identical to TRBD1. Germline CDR1 MNHNY, CDR2 SVGAGI (reference sequence). J gave up 2 bases and V 6 bases, and 18 bases lay outside the gene matches. This CDR3 is built from 19 residues.

This clonotype was counted between two and nine times. This chain connects TRBV24-1 to TRBJ2-7; 7 bases align to TRBD2. Trimming cost V 2 bases and J 0 bases; bases outside gene matches: 9. The V gene's germline CDR1 is KGHDR and CDR2 SFDVKD. The CDR3 totals 17 residues. CDR3 nucleotides: TGTGCCACCAGTGATTCCCGGGAGGCGGGGGTCTCCTACGAGCAGTACTTC. Protein product: CATSDSREAGVSYEQYF.

With respect to this clonotype: This clone may be a read error of a much larger clone one base away. The J gene is TRBJ2-1, the V gene TRBV7-6; TRBD2 aligns across 8 bases. The trim removed 1 base at V and 5 bases at J, leaving 4 bases unmatched. The germline V gene has CDR1 SGHVS and CDR2 FNYEAQ. CDR3 size: 15 residues. The CDR3 here is CASSLVSGVNNEQFF. As DNA, the CDR3 is TGTGCCAGCAGCTTAGTTAGCGGGGTAAACAATGAGCAGTTCTTC.

The chain recombines TRBV28 with TRBJ1-1; no reliable D call. With 2 bases removed from V and 3 bases from J, the gap between germline ends came to 16 bases. This CDR3 has 16 residues. The germline gives CDR1 MDHEN, CDR2 SYDVKM. The chain's CDR3 is CASSLTRTASDTEAFF. As DNA, the CDR3 is TGTGCCAGCAGTTTAACTCGGACGGCCTCTGACACTGAAGCTTTCTTT.

The J gene is TRBJ1-5, the V gene TRBV28; D is undetermined. The CDR3 has 16 amino acids. CDR1 is MDHEN, CDR2 SYDVKM, per germline. The V gene lost 3 bases and the J gene lost 6 bases, with 18 bases spanning the gap. The CDR3 spells CASSFPPGLDAQPQHF. The CDR3 nucleotides are TGTGCCAGCAGTTTTCCTCCGGGGTTGGACGCTCAGCCCCAGCATTTT.

This clonotype has just a few counts. CDR3 sequence (DNA): TGTGCCAGCAGCCTACAATTCGACAGGCTATATAGCAATCAGCCCCAGCATTTT. Amino acids: CASSLQFDRLYSNQPQHF. The chain joins TRBV4-2 to TRBJ1-5; possible D gene TRBD1, 6 bases. Trimming removed 4 bases at V and 0 bases at J, with 19 bases between. The germline V gene has CDR1 LGHNA and CDR2 YNFKEQ. The CDR3 runs 18 residues.

J is TRBJ2-7 and V is TRBV2; no definite D call. Between the trimmed V and J ends, which lost 6 bases and 1 base, there was a span of 22 bases. Germline V gives CDR1 SNHLY, CDR2 FYNNEI. The CDR3 is 17 amino acids. The CDR3 nucleotides are TGTGCCAGCAGCGCAGACCTCCTAAAGGGATATTCCTACGAGCAGTACTTC. Protein sequence: CASSADLLKGYSYEQYF.

Comments on this clonotype: The CDR3 carries no conserved terminal phenylalanine or tryptophan, so it likely arises from a read error. The DNA is omitted, as the CDR3 cannot be located on it reliably, and the CDR3 follows TCRdb's listing. V usage is TRBV7-2 and J usage is TRBJ1-1; no check of the table's D call, TRBD1, against the DNA was made. The CDR3 spans 14 residues, counting both ends. The germline CDR1 and CDR2 sequences are SGHTA and FQGNSA. CDR3 region: CASSFYRLNTEAFG.

As to this clonotype: Just one base apart from a much larger clone, this may be a read error. Without the conserved terminal phenylalanine or tryptophan, this CDR3 likely stems from a read error. In DNA, the CDR3 is TGTGCCAGCTCACCGGGACAGGGCGAAGAGCAGTACTTA. It encodes CASSPGQGEEQYL. This chain uses TRBV18 with TRBJ2-7; the match to TRBD1 covers 9 bases. The CDR3 spans 13 residues. V lost 3 bases, J lost 7 bases, and 4 bases stayed unmatched. The germline CDR1 and CDR2 sequences are KGHSH and LQKENI.

This clonotype was recorded many times. This chain links TRBV6-6 with TRBJ2-3; D tentatively fits TRBD1 or TRBD2 (5 bases each). Germline V gene data show CDR1 as MNHNY and CDR2 as SVGAGI (reference sequence). The CDR3 covers 15 residues. V was cut by 7 bases and J by 4 bases, with 18 bases left in between. The DNA for the CDR3 is TGTGCCAGCACCAAGACTATGGGGACGGCAGATACGCAGTATTTT. Amino acids: CASTKTMGTADTQYF.

This clonotype has at least ten counts. The rearrangement joins TRBV7-2 to TRBJ2-5; no clear D. CDR1 SGHTA and CDR2 FQGNSA come from the germline V gene. The V gene lost 5 bases and the J gene lost 5 bases, with 12 bases spanning the gap. This CDR3 contains 13 residues. CDR3 amino acids: CASSVRFTETQYF. The CDR3 bases are TGTGCCAGCAGCGTCCGGTTCACGGAGACCCAGTACTTC.

This clonotype was found a few times. The chain joins TRBV4-1 to TRBJ2-3; the D is unclear. Germline V gene data show CDR1 as MGHRA and CDR2 as YSYEKL. This CDR3 has 13 residues. V shed 3 bases and J shed 5 bases, with 9 bases lying between them. The CDR3, as DNA: TGCGCCAGCAGCCACCCCGGAAGAGATACGCAGTATTTT. Its translation is CASSHPGRDTQYF.

This sequence joins TRBV19 and TRBJ2-6, with D maybe TRBD1 (5 bases). The V and J ends lost 5 bases and 4 bases respectively, with 18 bases between them. This CDR3 region has 17 residues. The germline V gene has CDR1 LNHDA and CDR2 SQIVND (reference sequence). The CDR3 DNA sequence: TGTGCCAGTAGTGATCCCCTAGGGGCCTCAGGGGCCAACGTCCTGACTTTC. The encoded protein is CASSDPLGASGANVLTF.